This T cell receptor beta chain originates from a study of blood T cell repertoires in COVID-19. Sequenced by immunoSEQ multiplex PCR; TCRdb stores in-frame clones only, minus some. Among around 39,000 clones listed, 70% to 90% were seen once. This clonotype was sampled from a man in his fifties or sixties with active COVID-19. Source material: peripheral blood.

This chain's CDR3 is CAGSASGSGAETQYF. DNA for the CDR3: TGCGCCGGGTCGGCTAGCGGGAGTGGAGCAGAGACCCAGTACTTC. The chain combines TRBV5-1 with TRBJ2-5; 10 positions match TRBD2. Germline CDR1 is SGHRS and CDR2 is YFSETQ. V was clipped by 10 bases and J by 4 bases; unmatched bases: 13. The CDR3 sequence is 15 residues long.